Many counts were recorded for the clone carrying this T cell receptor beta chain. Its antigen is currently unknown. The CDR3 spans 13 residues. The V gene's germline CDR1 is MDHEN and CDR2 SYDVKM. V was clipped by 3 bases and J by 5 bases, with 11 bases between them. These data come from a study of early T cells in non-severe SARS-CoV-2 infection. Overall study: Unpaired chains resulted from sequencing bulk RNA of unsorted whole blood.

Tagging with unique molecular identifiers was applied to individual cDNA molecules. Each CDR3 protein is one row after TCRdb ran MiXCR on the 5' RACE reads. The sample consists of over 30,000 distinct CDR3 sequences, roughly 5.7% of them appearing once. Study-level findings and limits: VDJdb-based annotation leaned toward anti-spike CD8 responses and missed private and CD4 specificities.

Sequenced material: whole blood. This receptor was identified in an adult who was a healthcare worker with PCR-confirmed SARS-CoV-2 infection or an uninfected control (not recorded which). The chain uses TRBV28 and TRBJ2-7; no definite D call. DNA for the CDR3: TGTGCCAGCAGTTTCGGTGGTGTGCACGAGCAGTACTTC. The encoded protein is CASSFGGVHEQYF.